The present TCR beta chain was sequenced within a study of Ad26.COV2.S vaccination and SARS-CoV-2 variants. Assay used: immunoSEQ multiplex PCR; TCRdb lists only in-frame clones, some missing. The sample contains approximately 410,000 clones, about nine tenths of which appear only once. The V gene end was trimmed by 4 bases and the J gene end by 6 bases; junction bases not matched to a gene: 7. The germline V gene encodes CDR1 SGDLS and CDR2 YYNGEE. The CDR3 has 14 residues. The treatment denotes: 19 received Ad26.COV2.S at low or high dose, single or two shots; about five received placebo; per-sample allocation not given. The study sampled participants on day 63 after the first vaccine or placebo injection. An Ad26 vector was used to express Wuhan-strain SARS-CoV-2 spike as the vaccine.

The J gene is TRBJ1-3, the V gene TRBV9, with TRBD1 matching 7 bases. Sequenced here: peripheral blood, sampled in a trial of Ad26.COV2.S vaccine versus placebo. This clonotype originated in a person aged 18-65 years who received the Ad26.COV2.S COVID-19 vaccine or a placebo. In DNA form, the CDR3 reads TGTGCCAGCAGCCCGCGGGACAGAGTAAACACCATATATTTT. Translating it yields CASSPRDRVNTIYF.